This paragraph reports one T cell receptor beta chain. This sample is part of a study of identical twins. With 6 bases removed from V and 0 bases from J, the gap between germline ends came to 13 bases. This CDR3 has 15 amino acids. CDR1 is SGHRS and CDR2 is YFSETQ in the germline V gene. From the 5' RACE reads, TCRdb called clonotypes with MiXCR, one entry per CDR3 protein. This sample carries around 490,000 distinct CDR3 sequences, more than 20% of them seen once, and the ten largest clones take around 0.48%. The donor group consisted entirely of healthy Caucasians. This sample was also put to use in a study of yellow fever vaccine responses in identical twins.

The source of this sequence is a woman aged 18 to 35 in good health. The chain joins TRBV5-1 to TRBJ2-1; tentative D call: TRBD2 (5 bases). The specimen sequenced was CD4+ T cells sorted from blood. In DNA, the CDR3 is TGCGCCAGCACCCGCGGAGGCGGCTCCTACAATGAGCAGTTCTTC. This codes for CASTRGGGSYNEQFF.